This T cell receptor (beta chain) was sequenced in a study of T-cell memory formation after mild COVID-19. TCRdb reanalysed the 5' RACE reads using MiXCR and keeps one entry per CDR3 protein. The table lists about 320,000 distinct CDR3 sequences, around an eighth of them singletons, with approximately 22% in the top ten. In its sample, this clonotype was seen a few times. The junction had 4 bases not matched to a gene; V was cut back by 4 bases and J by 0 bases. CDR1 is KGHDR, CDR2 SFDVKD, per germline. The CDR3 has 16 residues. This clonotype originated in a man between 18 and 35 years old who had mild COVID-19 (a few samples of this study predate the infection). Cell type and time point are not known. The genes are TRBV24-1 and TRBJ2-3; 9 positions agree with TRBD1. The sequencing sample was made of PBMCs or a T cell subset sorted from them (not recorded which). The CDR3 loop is CATSEPGQGSTDTQYF. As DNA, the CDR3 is TGTGCCACCAGTGAGCCCGGACAGGGGAGCACAGATACGCAGTATTTT.